Listed below are T cell receptor beta chains from one sample, sequenced in a study of cytomegalovirus exposure and HLA in healthy donors. Profiling relied on immunoSEQ multiplex PCR, and the TCRdb table lists in-frame clones only, not all of them. The sample has approximately 110,000 clones; just over 75% are singletons. The specimen was PBMCs. The receptors originated from a man aged 35 to 55 in good health and CMV-seropositive. CDR3s include the opening cysteine and the closing phenylalanine or tryptophan. The D gene is left open where the match is weak. Rows give clone size only sometimes, using once, few, many, or a class for an expanded clone.

v_call	clone_size	d_call	j_call	cdr3_nt	cdr3_aa
TRBV10-2	few	.	TRBJ2-2	TGCGCCAGCCTAGGGGTTATCGGCACCGGGGAGCTGTTTTTT	CASLGVIGTGELFF
TRBV27	.	.	TRBJ1-6	TGTGCCAGCAGTGAGAGCCCCTATAATTCACCCCTCCACTTT	CASSESPYNSPLHF
TRBV19	.	.	TRBJ2-7	TGTGCCGTGGGGGCGCGTTACGAGCAGTACTTC	CAVGARYEQYF
TRBV18	.	.	TRBJ1-4	TGTGCCAGCTCACCAACAACAACTAATGAAAAACTGTTTTTT	CASSPTTTNEKLFF
TRBV19	.	TRBD1	TRBJ1-3	TGTGCCACAAGACAGGGGAGGTCTGGAAACACCATATATTTT	CATRQGRSGNTIYF
TRBV27	few	TRBD2	TRBJ2-3	TGTGCCAGCAGTTTAACCCCGACTAGCGCAGATACGCAGTATTTT	CASSLTPTSADTQYF
TRBV6-1	once	.	TRBJ1-1	TGTGCCAGCGTAAGCATGAACACTGAAGCTTTCTTT	CASVSMNTEAFF
TRBV15	.	.	TRBJ2-6	TGTGCCACCAGCAGAGATGGTAGCTCTGGGGCCAACGGCCTGACTTTC	CATSRDGSSGANGLTF
TRBV7-2	once	TRBD2	TRBJ2-5	TGTGCCAGCAGCTTAGCGTGGGGGGGGGTGGAGACCCAGTACTTC	CASSLAWGGVETQYF
TRBV5-5	.	.	TRBJ1-3	TGTGCCAGCAGCTTGTTGGGGGCGGGAAACACCATATATTTT	CASSLLGAGNTIYF
TRBV9	.	.	TRBJ1-3	TGTGCCAGCAGCGTCCGTCCGGGCTCTAGGACAGTAGCCTCTGGAAACACCATATATTTT	CASSVRPGSRTVASGNTIYF
TRBV30	.	.	TRBJ1-1	TGTGCCTGGAGTCTGAAAAGGGGAAGGAACACTGAGGCTTTCTTT	CAWSLKRGRNTEAFF
TRBV2	few	TRBD2	TRBJ2-7	TGTGCCAGCAGTGAGGGACTAGCGGGAGTGGAGCAGTACTTC	CASSEGLAGVEQYF
TRBV4-3	.	.	TRBJ2-6	TGCGCCAGCAGCCAAGATCCCACAGGTGAAGGGGCCAACGGCCTGACTTTC	CASSQDPTGEGANGLTF
TRBV6-5	few	.	TRBJ2-6	TGTGCCAGCAGTCGTGAGTCTGGGGCCAACGGCCTGACTTTC	CASSRESGANGLTF
TRBV18	.	TRBD1	TRBJ1-2	TGTGCCAGCTCACCGGGACAGGGGGCCTATGGCTACACCTTC	CASSPGQGAYGYTF
TRBV15	.	TRBD1	TRBJ1-1	TGTGCCACCAGCGCAGGGGGAGTCACTGAAGCTTTCTTT	CATSAGGVTEAFF
TRBV4-1	.	TRBD2	TRBJ2-5	TGCGCCAGCAGCCTTCGACTAGCGGAGCAAGAGACCCAGTACTTC	CASSLRLAEQETQYF
TRBV4-2	.	TRBD1	TRBJ2-5	TGTGCCAGCAGCCCCAGATCCGGGACAGGGGGCGAACAGACCCAGTACTTC	CASSPRSGTGGEQTQYF
TRBV4-2	.	TRBD2	TRBJ2-7	TGTGCCAGCGGACTAGCGGGTTCCTACGAGCAGTACTTC	CASGLAGSYEQYF
TRBV7-9	.	.	TRBJ1-1	TGTGCCAGCAGCTTAGGACAGAACACTGAAGCTTTCTTT	CASSLGQNTEAFF
TRBV4-1	.	TRBD1	TRBJ1-1	TGCGCCAGCAGCCAAGGGCGGGACAGGAACACTGAAGCTTTCTTT	CASSQGRDRNTEAFF
TRBV2	.	TRBD2	TRBJ2-5	TGTGCCAGCAGTGCCTGGACTAGCGTGGAGACCCAGTACTTC	CASSAWTSVETQYF
TRBV18	.	TRBD1	TRBJ1-5	TGTGCCAGCTCACGAGGACAGGGAGGTCAGCCCCAGCATTTT	CASSRGQGGQPQHF
TRBV4-1	few	.	TRBJ2-3	TGCGCCAGCAGCCAAGCGGGGAATACGCAGTATTTT	CASSQAGNTQYF
TRBV5-5	.	.	TRBJ2-5	TGTGCCAGCAGCTTGGGACAGGACCAAGAGACCCAGTACTTC	CASSLGQDQETQYF
TRBV28	.	.	TRBJ2-1	TGTGCCAGCAGTTTATGGAAGCGCCATGAGCAGTTCTTC	CASSLWKRHEQFF
TRBV9	.	TRBD1	TRBJ2-7	TGTGCCAGCAGCGGGGGACAGGGAGGGTACGAGCAGTACTTC	CASSGGQGGYEQYF
TRBV21-1	few	.	TRBJ1-1	TGTGCCAGCAGCAAAGGGGGAAGGGCGGCGGGCGCCAAACTTCTAGCTTTCTTT	CASSKGGRAAGAKLLAFF
TRBV14	.	TRBD1	TRBJ2-6	TGTGCCAGCAGCTATTGGACAGGGGGCTCTGGGGCCAACGTCCTGACTTTC	CASSYWTGGSGANVLTF
TRBV28	few	.	TRBJ2-5	TGTGCCAGCATCGTCAAGGGGGGGCAAGAGACCCAGTACTTC	CASIVKGGQETQYF
TRBV9	few	TRBD2	TRBJ2-3	TGTGCCAGCAGCGTACCTAGCGGGGACACAGATACGCAGTATTTT	CASSVPSGDTDTQYF
TRBV5-6	.	TRBD1	TRBJ1-1	TGTGCCAGCAGCCCAGACAGGGGAGGTCGGACTGAAGCTTTCTTT	CASSPDRGGRTEAFF
TRBV5-4	.	TRBD1	TRBJ2-1	TGTGCCAGCAGCCCAGCAAGGGGGCAATACAATGAGCAGTTCTTC	CASSPARGQYNEQFF
TRBV27	.	.	TRBJ1-6	TGTGCCAGCAGTTTAGGCAGCTCCTATAATTCACCCCTCCACTTT	CASSLGSSYNSPLHF
TRBV5-6	few	.	TRBJ2-6	TGTGCCAGCCATGGAAGGGCGAACTCTGGGGCCAACGGCCTGACTTTC	CASHGRANSGANGLTF
TRBV6-5	once	.	TRBJ2-2	TGTGCCAGCAGTTACTCCAGAACGAACACCGGGGAGCTGTTTTTT	CASSYSRTNTGELFF
TRBV5-1	.	.	TRBJ2-1	TGCGCCAGCAGCTCCGGACAGACCCCCTCGGATGAGCAGTTCTTC	CASSSGQTPSDEQFF
TRBV7-8	few	.	TRBJ2-7	TGTGCCAGCAGCTTAGCAGGGGACTACGAGCAGTACTTC	CASSLAGDYEQYF
TRBV6-6	once	.	TRBJ2-4	TGTGCCAGCAGTTACGGAGTAGTAATAGCCAAAAACATTCAGTACTTC	CASSYGVVIAKNIQYF
TRBV7-9	.	.	TRBJ1-2	TGTTCCTGGCCAATGGAGAGGGGCTACACCTTC	CSWPMERGYTF
TRBV2	once	.	TRBJ1-1	TGTGCCAGCACCTCAAGTGACTCGGGAGCTTTCTTT	CASTSSDSGAFF
TRBV6-5	.	.	TRBJ1-3	TGTGCCAGCAGCCCCCGCAGGGTTGGAAACACCATATATTTT	CASSPRRVGNTIYF
TRBV7-8	.	TRBD2	TRBJ2-7	TGTGCCAGCAGCTTAGAGCGGGGAACCTACGAGCAGTACTTC	CASSLERGTYEQYF
TRBV19	.	TRBD1	TRBJ2-2	TGTGCCAGTAGTAGCTTGGGACAGGGACTGTCCGGGGAGCTGTTTTTT	CASSSLGQGLSGELFF
TRBV18	.	.	TRBJ1-1	TGTGCCAGCTCGTCGGGGGGGGAGACTGAAGCTTTCTTT	CASSSGGETEAFF
TRBV7-9	.	TRBD1	TRBJ1-1	TGTGCCAGCAGATTAAACAGGGGTACCTTGTGGGAGGTTGAAGCTTTCTTT	CASRLNRGTLWEVEAFF
TRBV10-1	.	.	TRBJ2-3	TGCGCCAGCAGCCTGACAGCAGCAGATACGCAGTATTTT	CASSLTAADTQYF
TRBV7-8	.	.	TRBJ1-5	TGTGCCAGCAGCGAAGTGGGGGGGAATCAGCCCCAGCATTTT	CASSEVGGNQPQHF
TRBV29-1	.	.	TRBJ2-7	TGCAGCGTTGCCGACTCCTACTTACCATACGAGCAGTACTTC	CSVADSYLPYEQYF
TRBV5-6	.	.	TRBJ1-2	TGTGCCAGCAGCTTACAGGGAGCGGGACCTGGCTACACCTTC	CASSLQGAGPGYTF
TRBV25-1	.	.	TRBJ2-6	TGTGCCAGCAGTGGTCGGAGGGGTGATGGGGCCAACGTCCTGACTTTC	CASSGRRGDGANVLTF
TRBV6-4	.	.	TRBJ1-2	TGTGCCAGCAGTGACTCAGCAGGGGCCTATGGCTACACCTTC	CASSDSAGAYGYTF